Listed below are T cell receptor beta chains from one sample, sequenced in a study of vaccination effects on CD4 cells after COVID-19. Clones were read by immunoSEQ multiplex PCR, and TCRdb kept only the in-frame ones, dropping some. The sample includes 50,000 or so clones, under 85% of them seen just once. These receptors have no identified antigens. This sample comprised CD4+ T cells from PBMCs cultured without peptide, obtained after COVID-19 vaccination. These receptors came from a human donor who had a prior SARS-CoV-2 infection. The CDR3 runs from the conserved cysteine through the conserved F or W. A D gene is named only where the DNA matches it firmly. Clone size appears in some rows only: once, few, many, or a class for an expanded clone.

length	size	D	V	J	CDR3	DNA
16	NA	TRBD1	TRBV5-1	TRBJ2-1	CASSLRQGSAYNEQFF	TGCGCCAGCAGCCTTAGACAGGGGAGTGCCTACAATGAGCAGTTCTTC
16	NA	TRBD1	TRBV6-2/TRBV6-3	TRBJ1-2	CASNPPGTGPNYGYTF	TGTGCCAGCAACCCGCCTGGGACAGGGCCCAACTATGGCTACACCTTC
16	NA	TRBD2	TRBV19	TRBJ2-5	CASSGTSGTVGKTQYF	TGTGCCAGTAGTGGGACTAGCGGGACTGTGGGGAAGACCCAGTACTTC
13	NA	NA	TRBV6-5	TRBJ2-7	CASSSRADYEQYF	TGTGCCAGCAGCTCCAGGGCCGACTACGAGCAGTACTTC
14	NA	NA	TRBV30	TRBJ2-2	CAWSVTANTGELFF	TGTGCCTGGAGTGTAACAGCTAACACCGGGGAGCTGTTTTTT
16	NA	TRBD2	TRBV11-2	TRBJ2-3	CASSFQAGGPGDTQYF	TGTGCCAGCAGCTTCCAGGCGGGGGGGCCGGGAGATACGCAGTATTTT
14	few	TRBD1	TRBV18	TRBJ2-1	CASSPGQGGNEQFF	TGTGCCAGCTCACCCGGACAGGGGGGGAATGAGCAGTTCTTC
14	NA	NA	TRBV5-1	TRBJ2-5	CASSLGPGGETQYF	TGCGCCAGCAGCTTGGGGCCGGGTGGAGAGACCCAGTACTTC
16	NA	NA	TRBV2	TRBJ2-3	CASSGGTTFFTDTQYF	TGTGCCAGCAGTGGGGGCACCACTTTTTTCACAGATACGCAGTATTTT
13	NA	TRBD2	TRBV11-3	TRBJ2-7	CASSLGEGEEQYF	TGTGCCAGCAGCTTAGGGGAGGGAGAGGAGCAGTACTTC
14	few	NA	TRBV5-4	TRBJ2-7	CASNTLGNRGEQYF	TGTGCCAGCAACACACTAGGAAATCGGGGCGAGCAGTACTTC
14	once	TRBD1	TRBV6-5	TRBJ1-3	CASRDDRDGNTIYF	TGTGCCAGCAGGGACGACAGGGATGGAAACACCATATATTTT
17	NA	TRBD2	TRBV5-1	TRBJ2-1	CASSFGLAGGLNNEQFF	TGCGCCAGCAGCTTCGGACTAGCGGGAGGACTAAACAATGAGCAGTTCTTC
15	once	NA	TRBV7-9	TRBJ1-3	CASSLALMEGNTIYF	TGTGCCAGCAGCTTAGCGCTGATGGAGGGAAACACCATATATTTT
13	NA	NA	TRBV30	TRBJ1-1	CAWSAGLATEAFF	TGTGCCTGGAGTGCAGGGTTGGCCACTGAAGCTTTCTTT
11	few	NA	TRBV20-1	TRBJ1-1	CSQRQVTEAFF	TGCAGCCAACGTCAGGTCACTGAAGCTTTCTTT
12	NA	TRBD2	TRBV29-1	TRBJ2-5	CSAGGGRETQYF	TGCAGCGCCGGGGGGGGGAGAGAGACCCAGTACTTC
15	NA	NA	TRBV6-5	TRBJ2-1	CASSVRRAWGNEQFF	TGTGCCAGCAGCGTGAGGAGGGCCTGGGGGAATGAGCAGTTCTTC
13	NA	TRBD1	TRBV12-3/TRBV12-4	TRBJ1-2	CASNTQGVGGYTF	TGTGCCAGTAATACCCAGGGGGTCGGTGGCTACACCTTC
13	NA	NA	TRBV7-2	TRBJ2-7	CASSVRKSYEQYF	TGTGCCAGCAGCGTCAGAAAATCCTACGAGCAGTACTTC
15	NA	TRBD1	TRBV9	TRBJ1-4	CASSPRQGLNEKLFF	TGTGCCAGCAGCCCTCGACAGGGATTAAATGAAAAACTGTTTTTT
16	NA	TRBD2	TRBV4-1	TRBJ2-3	CASSPLSGAPPDTQYF	TGCGCCAGCAGCCCCCTCAGCGGGGCCCCCCCAGATACGCAGTATTTT
17	NA	TRBD2	TRBV7-6	TRBJ2-7	CASSLGTPVAGAYEQYF	TGTGCCAGCAGCTTAGGCACCCCAGTAGCGGGAGCTTACGAGCAGTACTTC
14	NA	NA	TRBV30	TRBJ1-4	CAWSRLATNEKLFF	TGTGCCTGGAGCCGACTTGCAACTAATGAAAAACTGTTTTTT
16	NA	NA	TRBV18	TRBJ2-1	CASSPSLLLGHNEQFF	TGTGCCAGCTCGCCATCCCTGCTTCTAGGGCACAATGAGCAGTTCTTC
13	few	NA	TRBV5-1	TRBJ2-1	CASSLVGSAEQFF	TGCGCCAGCAGCTTGGTAGGGTCGGCTGAGCAGTTCTTC
13	few	NA	TRBV10-2	TRBJ1-3	CASSESRGNTIYF	TGCGCCAGCAGTGAGTCTAGAGGCAACACCATATATTTT
12	few	NA	TRBV2	TRBJ2-1	CASSFGGPSEFF	TGTGCCAGCAGTTTCGGGGGCCCTAGCGAGTTCTTC
14	NA	NA	TRBV6-5	TRBJ2-5	CASSIGDRRETQYF	TGTGCCAGCAGTATAGGGGACCGTAGGGAGACCCAGTACTTC
13	NA	TRBD1	TRBV12-3/TRBV12-4	TRBJ2-7	CASSTDRDYEQYF	TGTGCCAGCAGTACCGACAGGGATTACGAGCAGTACTTC
18	few	NA	TRBV27	TRBJ2-7	CASSLSFRAFNLHYEQYF	TGTGCCAGCAGTTTATCCTTCCGAGCTTTTAACCTCCACTACGAGCAGTACTTC
14	NA	TRBD1	TRBV10-2	TRBJ2-1	CASLADRVYNEQFF	TGCGCCAGCTTGGCGGACAGGGTTTACAATGAGCAGTTCTTC
13	NA	NA	TRBV9	TRBJ1-1	CASSVWGNTEAFF	TGTGCCAGCAGCGTATGGGGGAACACTGAAGCTTTCTTT
15	NA	NA	TRBV5-1	TRBJ2-2	CASRATGKNTGELFF	TGCGCCAGCAGAGCTACAGGGAAGAACACCGGGGAGCTGTTTTTT
13	NA	NA	TRBV19	TRBJ1-5	CASSGRADQPQHF	TGTGCCAGTAGTGGCAGGGCGGATCAGCCCCAGCATTTT
15	NA	NA	TRBV7-3	TRBJ2-1	CASSLRGLSYNEQFF	TGTGCCAGCAGCTTAAGGGGCCTCTCCTACAATGAGCAGTTCTTC
12	NA	NA	TRBV7-2	TRBJ1-1	CASSLDSFEAFF	TGTGCCAGCAGCTTAGATTCCTTTGAAGCTTTCTTT
13	few	NA	TRBV5-4	TRBJ2-7	CASSLVLQDEQYF	TGTGCCAGCAGCTTGGTGTTACAGGACGAGCAGTACTTC
15	once	TRBD2	TRBV7-7	TRBJ2-5	CASSRLAGGQETQYF	TGTGCTAGCAGCCGTCTAGCGGGGGGTCAAGAGACCCAGTACTTC
13	NA	NA	TRBV29-1	TRBJ2-1	CSVVMGWDNSKFF	TGCAGCGTTGTAATGGGTTGGGACAATAGCAAGTTCTTC
14	NA	NA	TRBV5-1	TRBJ2-7	CASSFGQNVYEQYF	TGCGCCAGCAGCTTCGGCCAGAATGTTTACGAGCAGTACTTC
16	NA	TRBD2	TRBV6-5	TRBJ2-3	CASSYSPPGGIDTQYF	TGTGCCAGCAGTTACTCGCCCCCGGGAGGGATAGATACGCAGTATTTT
13	NA	TRBD1	TRBV30	TRBJ2-7	CAWDRQGSYEQYF	TGTGCCTGGGACCGACAGGGATCCTACGAGCAGTACTTC
15	NA	NA	TRBV12-2	TRBJ2-4	CASRLRDRAKNIQYF	TGTGCAAGTCGCTTAAGGGACAGGGCCAAAAACATTCAGTACTTC
13	NA	NA	TRBV5-1	TRBJ2-3	CASSLEGSDTQYF	TGCGCCAGCAGCTTGGAGGGGTCAGATACGCAGTATTTT
16	few	NA	TRBV6-2/TRBV6-3	TRBJ2-1	CASSYELSGGRGEQFF	TGTGCCAGCAGTTACGAATTGAGCGGAGGTAGGGGTGAGCAGTTCTTC
14	few	TRBD2	TRBV19	TRBJ2-5	CASSIGGGAETQYF	TGTGCCAGTAGTATCGGCGGGGGTGCGGAGACCCAGTACTTC
16	NA	TRBD1	TRBV27	TRBJ2-1	CASSYLGTGTYNEQFF	TGTGCCAGCAGCTATCTTGGGACAGGGACCTACAATGAGCAGTTCTTC
14	NA	TRBD1	TRBV5-4	TRBJ1-2	CASSALQGRSGYTF	TGTGCCAGCAGCGCCTTACAGGGGCGGAGTGGCTACACCTTC
16	NA	TRBD2	TRBV27	TRBJ2-1	CASSLSPSGAYNEQFF	TGTGCCAGCAGTTTATCTCCTAGCGGTGCCTACAATGAGCAGTTCTTC
15	NA	NA	TRBV28	TRBJ2-5	CAGSSGFVGKETQYF	TGTGCCGGCAGTTCAGGCTTTGTGGGCAAAGAGACCCAGTACTTC
17	NA	TRBD2	TRBV5-1	TRBJ2-2	CASSPYSGGEGTGELFF	TGCGCCAGCAGCCCCTATAGCGGGGGGGAAGGCACCGGGGAGCTGTTTTTT
14	NA	NA	TRBV11-3	TRBJ2-5	CASSLSGYQETQYF	TGTGCCAGCAGCTTAAGCGGGTACCAAGAGACCCAGTACTTC
16	NA	TRBD1	TRBV5-6	TRBJ2-1	CASSTTGDGAYNEQFF	TGTGCCAGCAGCACTACAGGGGATGGGGCCTACAATGAGCAGTTCTTC